This passage covers 22 T cell receptor beta chains from one sample sequenced in a study of T-cell memory formation after mild COVID-19. TCRdb reanalysed the 5' RACE reads using MiXCR and keeps one entry per CDR3 protein. Among around 300,000 distinct CDR3 sequences, approximately 19% were seen once, and the ten largest hold approximately 22%. The specimen sequenced was PBMCs or a T cell subset sorted from them (not recorded which). These receptors were taken from a man between 18 and 29 years old who had mild COVID-19 (a few samples of this study predate the infection). Cell type and time point are not known.

The chain links TRBV6-5 to TRBJ1-5; D uncertain. The germline V gene encodes CDR1 MNHEY and CDR2 SVGAGI. This CDR3 spans 16 amino acids. V lost 0 bases and J 0 bases, leaving 9 bases between the germline ends. The CDR3 region is CASSYSRTHSNQPQHF. The CDR3 coding sequence is TGTGCCAGCAGTTACTCTCGGACCCATAGCAATCAGCCCCAGCATTTT.

The chain recombines TRBV5-1 with TRBJ2-2, with D uncertain. This CDR3 spans 15 amino acids. Germline CDR1 is SGHRS and CDR2 is YFSETQ. V was shortened by 1 base and J by 2 bases, with 9 bases between the two germline ends. The CDR3 sequence is CASSLMGSNTGELFF. Written as DNA, the CDR3 is TGCGCCAGCAGCTTGATGGGGTCAAACACCGGGGAGCTGTTTTTT.

The chain links TRBV7-8 to TRBJ2-1; the match to TRBD1 covers 8 bases. The CDR3 spans 14 residues. CDR1 and CDR2 (germline): SGHVS, FQNEAQ. V gave up 11 bases and J gave up 8 bases; unmatched junction bases: 14. DNA for the CDR3: TGTGCCTGCGCATGGGGCAGGGGGCAGGATGAGCAGTTCTTC. Protein sequence: CACAWGRGQDEQFF.

In this sample, this clonotype turned up a few times. The chain couples TRBV7-9 to TRBJ2-3; possible D gene TRBD1, 5 bases. V was clipped by 1 base and J by 4 bases, with 12 bases between them. Germline CDR1 is SEHNR and CDR2 is FQNEAQ (reference sequence). The CDR3 length is 15 residues. CDR3 protein: CASSLVGRVSDTQYF. The CDR3 DNA sequence: TGTGCCAGCAGCTTAGTGGGCAGGGTGTCAGATACGCAGTATTTT.

This clonotype appeared a few times. The chain joins TRBV7-2 to TRBJ2-1; D is unresolved. V lost 2 bases, J lost 2 bases, and 7 bases lay in between. The CDR3 contains 14 residues. Germline V lookup: CDR1 SGHTA, CDR2 FQGNSA. Written as DNA, the CDR3 is TGTGCCAGCAGCTTATCAGACACCTACAATGAGCAGTTCTTC. It yields the protein CASSLSDTYNEQFF.

V usage is TRBV4-1 and J usage is TRBJ2-3; D gene unclear. The CDR3 totals 15 residues. V was shortened by 4 bases and J by 3 bases, with 14 bases between the two germline ends. Germline V gene lookup returns CDR1 MGHRA and CDR2 YSYEKL. The CDR3 loop reads CASSPKQIATDTQYF. CDR3 nucleotides: TGCGCCAGCAGCCCAAAACAGATCGCAACAGATACGCAGTATTTT.

In its sample, this clonotype was seen a few times. The chain is built from TRBV15 and TRBJ2-3, with 7 nucleotides matching TRBD2. V lost 1 base to trimming and J lost 6 bases; unmatched junction nucleotides: 1. Germline-derived CDR1 and CDR2 are LNHNV and YYDKDF (reference sequence). This CDR3 region has 13 residues. The CDR3 region is CATSRGGGDTQYF. CDR3 in DNA: TGTGCCACCAGCAGAGGGGGGGGGGATACGCAGTATTTT. Looking up the rest from reference TRBV15 and TRBJ2-3 gives the full variable domain: DAMVIQNPRYQVTQFGKPVTLSCSQTLNHNVMYWYQQKSSQAPKLLFHYYDKDFNNEADTPDNFQSRRPNTSFCFLDIRSPGLGDTAMYLCATSRGGGDTQYFGPGTRLTVL.

This clonotype came up a few times. The CDR3 region is CASSPRTGKTSPLHF. CDR3 coding DNA: TGCGCCAGCAGCCCGAGGACAGGGAAGACTTCACCCCTCCACTTT. The rearrangement uses TRBV5-1 and TRBJ1-6; 8 bases align to TRBD1. Germline V gene sequence: CDR1 SGHRS, CDR2 YFSETQ. This CDR3 has 15 residues. With V trimmed by 4 bases and J by 9 bases, 9 bases remained unmatched. The complete variable domain, with remaining parts taken from reference TRBV5-1 and TRBJ1-6, reads KAGVTQTPRYLIKTRGQQVTLSCSPISGHRSVSWYQQTPGQGLQFLFEYFSETQRNKGNFPGRFSGRQFSNSRSEMNVSTLELGDSALYLCASSPRTGKTSPLHFGNGTRLTVT.

This chain connects TRBV7-2 to TRBJ1-6, with D unresolved. There are 12 residues in the CDR3. Germline V CDR1 and CDR2: SGHTA, FQGNSA. V was pared by 5 bases and J by 13 bases, with 12 bases between. DNA for the CDR3: TGTGCCAGCAGCGCCTTTGTCGCCCCCCTCCACTTT. Translating it yields CASSAFVAPLHF.

The rearrangement joins TRBV7-2 to TRBJ1-1; D might be TRBD1 (5 bases). V was shortened by 3 bases and J by 2 bases, with 10 bases between the two germline ends. The CDR3 covers 14 residues. CDR1 and CDR2 from the germline V gene are SGHTA and FQGNSA. The CDR3 here is CASSFNTGNTEAFF. The CDR3 DNA sequence: TGTGCCAGCAGCTTTAATACAGGTAACACTGAAGCTTTCTTT.

The V and J genes are TRBV3-1 and TRBJ2-7; D is tentatively TRBD1 or TRBD2 (6 bases each). CDR3 length: 15 amino acids. Per germline, CDR1 LGHDT and CDR2 YNNKEL (reference sequence). V shed 0 bases and J shed 2 bases, with 11 bases lying between them. In DNA, the CDR3 is TGTGCCAGCAGCCAAGATCAAGGGGGGACCTACGAGCAGTACTTC. Its translation: CASSQDQGGTYEQYF.

J is TRBJ2-7 and V is TRBV28, with D tentatively TRBD1 or TRBD2 (5 bases each). V was pared by 2 bases and J by 6 bases, with 17 bases between. The CDR3 has 15 amino acids. The germline gives CDR1 MDHEN, CDR2 SYDVKM. The CDR3 DNA is TGTGCCAGCAGTTTAACCGGGACGGCCATGGGCGAGCAGTACGTC. It codes for CASSLTGTAMGEQYV.

The rearrangement joins TRBV7-2 to TRBJ1-1; D is perhaps TRBD1 (5 bases). Trimming pared 2 bases from V and 5 bases from J, leaving 12 bases between. The CDR3 loop spans 14 amino acids. Germline values: CDR1 SGHTA, CDR2 FQGNSA. CDR3 loop: CASSLRESGTEAFF. CDR3 DNA sequence: TGTGCCAGCAGCTTAAGGGAGTCAGGGACTGAAGCTTTCTTT. Variable domain in full (rest from reference TRBV7-2 and TRBJ1-1): GAGVSQSPSNKVTEKGKDVELRCDPISGHTALYWYRQSLGQGLEFLIYFQGNSAPDKSGLPSDRFSAERTGGSVSTLTIQRTQQEDSAVYLCASSLRESGTEAFFGQGTRLTVV.

V gene TRBV4-3 combines with J gene TRBJ1-2, with D perhaps TRBD1 (5 bases). Per germline, CDR1 LGHNA and CDR2 YSLEER. The CDR3 sequence is 16 residues long. The germline V and J ends were trimmed by 0 bases and 5 bases, with 16 bases remaining between them. The CDR3 spells CASSQEWRGLHYGYTF. CDR3 DNA sequence: TGCGCCAGCAGCCAAGAATGGAGGGGCCTTCATTATGGCTACACCTTC.

J is TRBJ1-4 and V is TRBV15; TRBD1 matches 7 bases. The CDR3 consists of 18 residues. Germline V CDR1 and CDR2: LNHNV, YYDKDF (reference sequence). The V segment lost 0 bases and the J segment 8 bases; nucleotides outside the gene matches: 15. CDR3 amino acids: CATSREPPRTGRGEKLFF. For the CDR3, the DNA is TGTGCCACCAGCAGAGAGCCCCCAAGGACAGGTCGGGGGGAAAAACTGTTTTTT.

Many counts were recorded for this clonotype. The rearrangement uses TRBV5-1 and TRBJ1-6, with 8 bases that match TRBD1. Germline V gene data show CDR1 as SGHRS and CDR2 as YFSETQ. The CDR3 totals 14 residues. Losses at the gene ends were 1 base for V and 8 bases for J; bases not matched to a gene: 2. The CDR3 loop is CASSLRGQDSPLHF. The CDR3 bases are TGCGCCAGCAGCTTGCGGGGACAGGATTCACCCCTCCACTTT.

The J gene is TRBJ1-5, the V gene TRBV6-6; possible D gene TRBD1, 6 bases. Germline CDR1 is MNHNY and CDR2 is SVGAGI (reference sequence). The CDR3 contains 15 residues. Between the trimmed V and J ends, which lost 4 bases and 1 base, there was a span of 11 bases. CDR3 sequence (DNA): TGTGCCAGCAGTTTCAGGGGTCGGAGCAATCAGCCCCAGCATTTT. Protein sequence: CASSFRGRSNQPQHF.

The table lists this clonotype with a few counts. V gene TRBV7-2 combines with J gene TRBJ2-5; 11 bases line up with TRBD2. Germline loops: CDR1 SGHTA, CDR2 FQGNSA. Trimming cost V 5 bases and J 2 bases; bases outside gene matches: 7. There are 16 residues in the CDR3. The chain's CDR3 is CASSTPGTSGQETQYF. For the CDR3, the DNA is TGTGCCAGCAGCACCCCCGGGACTAGCGGACAAGAGACCCAGTACTTC.

This clonotype was seen a handful of times. The chain links TRBV5-5 to TRBJ2-1; 8 bases agree with TRBD1. This CDR3 has 14 residues. Germline values: CDR1 SGHKS, CDR2 YYEKEE (reference sequence). Unmatched junction bases numbered 5, after V lost 0 bases and J lost 9 bases. For the CDR3, the DNA is TGTGCCAGCAGCTTGGGTCAGGGGGCCGGTGAGCAGTTCTTC. This translates into CASSLGQGAGEQFF.

At least ten counts were recorded for this clonotype. The rearrangement links TRBV4-1 to TRBJ1-6; D is undetermined. The CDR3 is made up of 15 amino acids. Germline V gives CDR1 MGHRA, CDR2 YSYEKL. The V gene lost 2 bases and the J gene lost 9 bases, with 14 bases spanning the gap. The DNA of the CDR3 is TGCGCCAGCAGCCAAATTGCCGGGTCCGGTTCACCCCTCCACTTT. Protein product: CASSQIAGSGSPLHF.

J is TRBJ2-7 and V is TRBV9; D is perhaps TRBD1 or TRBD2 (6 bases each). The CDR3 totals 15 residues. Trimming left V 0 bases short and J 4 bases short, with 14 bases between. Germline assignment: CDR1 SGDLS and CDR2 YYNGEE. For the CDR3, the DNA is TGTGCCAGCAGCGTAGGCCCCGGAGGGGGATACGAGCAGTACTTC. Amino acids: CASSVGPGGGYEQYF.

The table lists this clonotype with a few counts. J is TRBJ1-2 and V is TRBV6-5; maybe TRBD1 (5 bases). There are 16 residues in the CDR3. Trimming took off 6 bases at V and 0 bases at J, with 17 bases between the two ends. In germline, CDR1 is MNHEY, CDR2 SVGAGI. The CDR3 DNA reads TGTGCCAGCAGCCTATCGGGGGTCGCTACTAACTATGGCTACACCTTC. This sequence encodes CASSLSGVATNYGYTF.